This T cell receptor beta chain was profiled in a study of shared clonotypes between healthy human individuals. Clones were sequenced by immunoSEQ multiplex PCR, and TCRdb holds only the in-frame ones, with some missing. The sample has millions of clones; roughly 95% are singletons. Remarks on this clone: Its antigen is not identified.

Naive-designated CD8 cells lacked CD45RO, were positively enriched for CCR7, and omitted terminally differentiated effector memory CD45RA+ cells. Study-level results: Across subsets, estimated richness was generally greater for naive than for memory populations. Sequencing depth was expected to influence donor clonotype sharing.

This clonotype originated in a young man in good health. Source material: naive CD8+ T cells sorted from blood.

Written as DNA, the CDR3 is TGTGCCAGCAGCTTGGCAATGGAGGAAAAACTGTTTTTT. As protein: CASSLAMEEKLFF. The V and J genes are TRBV5-6 and TRBJ1-4; D gene uncertain. V lost 0 bases, J lost 8 bases, and 8 bases lay in between. Germline V gene data show CDR1 as SGHDT and CDR2 as YYEEEE. There are 13 residues in the CDR3.